Following are 23 T cell receptor beta chains from one sample sequenced in a study of cytomegalovirus exposure and HLA in healthy donors. Vbeta (60) and Jbeta (13) primers were used in the PCR. Only in-frame clones appear in the TCRdb table, and some are missing; sequencing was by immunoSEQ multiplex PCR. The sample carries about 110,000 clones, 79% recorded once. Sequencing used PBMCs. The receptors derive from a man aged 25-40 years in good health and CMV-seropositive.

V gene TRBV28 combines with J gene TRBJ1-1; TRBD1 agrees at 11 bases. CDR3 length equals 13 residues. Trimming removed 4 bases from V and 14 bases from J; junction bases left unmatched: 9. Germline V gene data show CDR1 as MDHEN and CDR2 as SYDVKM. The CDR3 is CASSYGTGGRLFF. The CDR3 region has the DNA TGTGCCAGCAGTTATGGGACAGGGGGAAGGCTGTTCTTT.

The J gene is TRBJ1-1, the V gene TRBV19, with D uncertain. The V end was cut by 5 bases, the J end by 1 base, with 8 bases between. The CDR3 contains 13 residues. CDR1 LNHDA and CDR2 SQIVND come from the germline V gene (reference sequence). The CDR3, as DNA: TGTGCCAGTAGTCCGCAGGCGAACACTGAAGCTTTCTTT. It encodes CASSPQANTEAFF.

The chain couples TRBV7-3 to TRBJ2-1, with 9 bases lining up with TRBD2. The CDR3 spans 15 residues. Unmatched junction bases numbered 9, after V lost 5 bases and J lost 7 bases. The germline CDR1 and CDR2 sequences are SGHTA and FQGTGA. CDR3 DNA sequence: TGTGCCAGCAGCCTAGGGGGACTAGCAGGTAATGAGCAGTTCTTC. The encoded protein is CASSLGGLAGNEQFF.

Remarks on this clone: At one end, the junction sequence differs from germline, possibly due to a read error. This rearrangement joins TRBV18 to TRBJ2-5; D gene ambiguous. Germline values: CDR1 KGHSH, CDR2 LQKENI. The CDR3 loop spans 12 amino acids. CDR3 region: CASTPSRETQYF. The CDR3 DNA reads TGTGCCAGCACACCCAGTCGAGAGACCCAGTACTTC.

This rearrangement joins TRBV7-2 to TRBJ1-6; 9 bases match TRBD1. The V gene's germline CDR1 is SGHTA and CDR2 FQGNSA. V lost 0 bases, J lost 2 bases, and 5 bases stayed unmatched. The CDR3 loop spans 18 amino acids. CDR3 region: CASSLAKWTGAYNSPLHF. CDR3 nucleotide sequence: TGTGCCAGCAGCTTAGCGAAATGGACAGGGGCCTATAATTCACCCCTCCACTTT. Using reference TRBV7-2 and TRBJ1-6 for the parts outside the CDR3, the full variable domain is GAGVSQSPSNKVTEKGKDVELRCDPISGHTALYWYRQSLGQGLEFLIYFQGNSAPDKSGLPSDRFSAERTGGSVSTLTIQRTQQEDSAVYLCASSLAKWTGAYNSPLHFGNGTRLTVT.

J is TRBJ2-5 and V is TRBV27, with D hard to call. This CDR3 region has 13 residues. Trimming stripped 3 bases from V and 0 bases from J, with 5 bases between. Germline CDR1 is MNHEY and CDR2 is SMNVEV (reference sequence). The CDR3 loop is CASSLSYQETQYF. CDR3 nucleotides: TGTGCCAGCAGTTTGAGCTACCAAGAGACCCAGTACTTC.

The chain recombines TRBV5-6 with TRBJ2-5; 13 nucleotides match TRBD2. Germline CDR1 SGHDT, CDR2 YYEEEE. Losses at the gene ends were 5 bases for V and 1 base for J; bases not matched to a gene: 2. The CDR3 consists of 15 residues. CDR3 nucleotide sequence: TGTGCCAGCAGAAGACTAGCGGGGGGCCAAGAGACCCAGTACTTC. Protein sequence: CASRRLAGGQETQYF. Full variable domain (rest looked up from reference TRBV5-6 and TRBJ2-5): DAGVTQSPTHLIKTRGQQVTLRCSPKSGHDTVSWYQQALGQGPQFIFQYYEEEERQRGNFPDRFSGHQFPNYSSELNVNALLLGDSALYLCASRRLAGGQETQYFGPGTRLLVL.

The J gene is TRBJ2-7, the V gene TRBV30, with D hard to call. This CDR3 spans 11 amino acids. V dropped 2 bases and J dropped 13 bases, with 15 bases sitting between them. Germline V CDR1 and CDR2: GTSNPN, SVGIG (reference sequence). As DNA, the CDR3 is TGTGCCTGGAGTATGACTGATGCCCGTTACTTC. Translation gives CAWSMTDARYF. Filled out from reference TRBV30 and TRBJ2-7, the complete variable domain reads SQTIHQWPATLVQPVGSPLSLECTVEGTSNPNLYWYRQAAGRGLQLLFYSVGIGQISSEVPQNLSASRPQDRQFILSSKKLLLSDSGFYLCAWSMTDARYFGPGTRLTVT.

This chain connects TRBV2 to TRBJ1-5, with TRBD1 matching 8 bases. Germline lookup yields CDR1 SNHLY and CDR2 FYNNEI. Unmatched junction bases numbered 9, after V lost 4 bases and J lost 1 base. The CDR3 consists of 17 residues. The CDR3 protein is CASSAPTGAGSNQPQHF. The CDR3 DNA follows: TGTGCCAGCAGTGCCCCGACAGGGGCAGGGAGCAATCAGCCCCAGCATTTT.

The rearrangement uses TRBV7-6 and TRBJ2-7; D is unclear. The CDR3 runs 15 residues. V was pared by 1 base and J by 0 bases, with 10 bases between. Germline V lookup: CDR1 SGHVS, CDR2 FNYEAQ. CDR3 DNA: TGTGCCAGCAGCTTAGACAGCACAACCTCCTACGAGCAGTACTTC. Its protein product is CASSLDSTTSYEQYF. The variable domain in full, with the rest retrieved from reference TRBV7-6 and TRBJ2-7, is GAGVSQSPRYKVTKRGQDVALRCDPISGHVSLYWYRQALGQGPEFLTYFNYEAQQDKSGLPNDRFSAERPEGSISTLTIQRTEQRDSAMYRCASSLDSTTSYEQYFGPGTRLTVT.

This sequence joins TRBV2 and TRBJ2-3; 10 nucleotides agree with TRBD1. The V gene end was trimmed by 8 bases and the J gene end by 8 bases; junction bases not matched to a gene: 10. Germline V gene data show CDR1 as SNHLY and CDR2 as FYNNEI. The CDR3 runs 14 residues. CDR3 residues: CASPGQGGFGTQYF. In nucleotides, the CDR3 is TGTGCCAGCCCTGGACAGGGGGGTTTCGGTACGCAGTATTTT.

The genes are TRBV6-1 and TRBJ2-7, with D maybe TRBD1 (7 bases). There are 16 residues in the CDR3. V gave up 2 bases and J gave up 3 bases, with 17 bases separating them. Germline CDR1 MNHNS, CDR2 SASEGT. In DNA form, the CDR3 reads TGTGCCAGCAGTGAATTGGCAGGGGGGAAGGACTACGAGCAGTACTTC. The encoded protein is CASSELAGGKDYEQYF.

The chain links TRBV13 to TRBJ1-1; unclear D gene. From germline, CDR1 is PRHDT and CDR2 FYEKMQ (reference sequence). V lost 5 bases and J lost 1, with 17 bases in between. This CDR3 contains 16 residues. The CDR3 spells CASSPRGNRGNTEAFF. The CDR3 nucleotides read TGTGCCAGCAGCCCCCGAGGTAATCGGGGGAACACTGAAGCTTTCTTT.

This clone was counted a few times. The genes are TRBV11-2 and TRBJ1-2; D is perhaps TRBD1 (6 bases). CDR1 is SGHAT and CDR2 is FQNNGV in the germline V gene. This CDR3 spans 14 amino acids. V lost 0 bases and J 5 bases, leaving 10 bases between the germline ends. In nucleotides, the CDR3 is TGTGCCAGCAGCTTAGATGGGCAGGGGTATGGCTACACCTTC. Translating gives CASSLDGQGYGYTF.

The genes are TRBV7-3 and TRBJ2-7, with D possibly being TRBD1 (6 bases). The CDR3 runs to 14 residues. With 1 base removed from V and 4 bases from J, the gap between germline ends came to 11 bases. Germline values: CDR1 SGHTA, CDR2 FQGTGA. The CDR3 DNA is TGTGCCAGCAGCTTAAGGGCAGGGGTTTACGAGCAGTACTTC. This codes for CASSLRAGVYEQYF.

The chain employs TRBV6-1 and TRBJ1-5; unclear D gene. With 2 bases removed from V and 11 bases from J, the gap between germline ends came to 16 bases. Germline CDR1 reads MNHNS; CDR2 reads SASEGT. This CDR3 is 14 amino acids long. The CDR3 loop reads CASSENPNRSAQHF. The DNA of the CDR3 is TGTGCCAGCAGTGAAAACCCCAACCGATCAGCCCAGCATTTT.

J is TRBJ2-3 and V is TRBV18, with TRBD2 matching 9 bases. Unmatched junction bases numbered 3, after V lost 3 bases and J lost 2 bases. Per germline, CDR1 KGHSH and CDR2 LQKENI. CDR3 length: 15 residues. The CDR3 loop is CASSPTSGLTDTQYF. The CDR3 DNA follows: TGTGCCAGCTCACCGACTAGCGGACTCACAGATACGCAGTATTTT.

This rearrangement joins TRBV7-6 to TRBJ2-5; possibly TRBD2 for D (5 bases). Trimming took off 5 bases at V and 11 bases at J, with 18 bases between the two ends. The germline V gene encodes CDR1 SGHVS and CDR2 FNYEAQ. CDR3 size: 13 residues. In nucleotides, the CDR3 is TGTGCCAGCAGCCCCGGGCGGGCCTCCGGGCAGTACTTC. It specifies CASSPGRASGQYF.

The V call is TRBV7-3, the J call TRBJ2-1; 10 bases align to TRBD2. Trimming at V came to 3 bases and at J to 5 bases, leaving 10 bases not matched to a gene. The germline gives CDR1 SGHTA, CDR2 FQGTGA. The CDR3 has 17 residues. In nucleotides, the CDR3 is TGTGCCAGCAGCTTCTACCCTAGCGGGGGTAGGGACAATGAGCAGTTCTTC. Translation gives CASSFYPSGGRDNEQFF. Filled out from reference TRBV7-3 and TRBJ2-1, the complete variable domain reads GAGVSQTPSNKVTEKGKYVELRCDPISGHTALYWYRQSLGQGPEFLIYFQGTGAADDSGLPNDRFFAVRPEGSVSTLKIQRTERGDSAVYLCASSFYPSGGRDNEQFFGPGTRLTVL.

The chain recombines TRBV2 with TRBJ1-2; 10 positions agree with TRBD1. Looked up from germline, CDR1 is SNHLY and CDR2 is FYNNEI. This CDR3 contains 14 residues. After removal of 1 base from V and 5 bases from J, the junction contained 1 base not matched to a gene. The CDR3 nucleotides read TGTGCCAGCAGTGAAGGGGGACAGGGGTATGGCTACACCTTC. It translates to CASSEGGQGYGYTF. Using reference TRBV2 and TRBJ1-2 for the parts outside the CDR3, the full variable domain is EPEVTQTPSHQVTQMGQEVILRCVPISNHLYFYWYRQILGQKVEFLVSFYNNEISEKSEIFDDQFSVERPDGSNFTLKIRSTKLEDSAMYFCASSEGGQGYGYTFGSGTRLTVV.

This clone has just a few counts. The chain couples TRBV5-4 to TRBJ1-2, with D tentatively TRBD1 (5 bases). This CDR3 region has 15 residues. Germline CDR1 and CDR2: SGHNT and YYREEE (reference sequence). Trimming removed 0 bases at V and 4 bases at J, with 13 bases between. CDR3 DNA sequence: TGTGCCAGCAGCTTGGCCGGACGGGGGGGCTATGGCTACACCTTC. Protein product: CASSLAGRGGYGYTF.

The V call is TRBV10-1, the J call TRBJ2-7, with 10 positions matching TRBD2. Germline CDR1 reads WNHNN; CDR2 reads SYGVQD (reference sequence). CDR3 length equals 16 residues. V trimming: 6 bases; J trimming: 0 bases; junction bases outside the gene matches: 8. The CDR3 here is CASSDGLADSSYEQYF. The CDR3, as DNA: TGCGCCAGCAGCGACGGACTAGCGGATTCCTCCTACGAGCAGTACTTC.

This chain connects TRBV2 to TRBJ2-7; the match to TRBD1 covers 10 bases. The germline CDR1 and CDR2 sequences are SNHLY and FYNNEI. The J segment lost 5 bases and the V segment lost 7 bases, leaving 8 bases of the junction unmatched. CDR3 size: 14 residues. CDR3 in amino acids: CASTETGGAHEQYF. The CDR3, as DNA: TGTGCCAGCACCGAGACAGGGGGCGCCCACGAGCAGTACTTC. Looking up the rest from reference TRBV2 and TRBJ2-7 gives the full variable domain: EPEVTQTPSHQVTQMGQEVILRCVPISNHLYFYWYRQILGQKVEFLVSFYNNEISEKSEIFDDQFSVERPDGSNFTLKIRSTKLEDSAMYFCASTETGGAHEQYFGPGTRLTVT.